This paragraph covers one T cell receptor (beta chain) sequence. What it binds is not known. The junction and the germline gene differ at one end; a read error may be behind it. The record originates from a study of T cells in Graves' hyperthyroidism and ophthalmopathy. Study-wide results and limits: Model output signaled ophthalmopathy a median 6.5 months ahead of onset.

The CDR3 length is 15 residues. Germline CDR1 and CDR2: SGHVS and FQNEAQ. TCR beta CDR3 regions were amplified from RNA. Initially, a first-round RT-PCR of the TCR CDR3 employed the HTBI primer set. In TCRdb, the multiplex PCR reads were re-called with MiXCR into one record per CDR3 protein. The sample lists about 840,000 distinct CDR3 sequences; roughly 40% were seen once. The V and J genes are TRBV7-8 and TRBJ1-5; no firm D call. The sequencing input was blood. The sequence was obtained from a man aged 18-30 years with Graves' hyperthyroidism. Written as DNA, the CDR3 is TGCGCCAGCAGCCGTCAAGAGGGTGGCAATCAGCCCCAGCATTTT. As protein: CASSRQEGGNQPQHF.